A selection of T cell receptor beta chains follows, all from one sample in a study of cytomegalovirus exposure and HLA in healthy donors. Data came from immunoSEQ multiplex PCR; TCRdb stores just in-frame clones and leaves some out. This sample has about 120,000 clones, with roughly 9% found just once. Input material: PBMCs. These receptors originate from a woman in her thirties or forties in good health and CMV-seropositive. The CDR3 runs from the conserved cysteine through the conserved F or W. The order of the fields is clone size, D gene, V gene, J gene, CDR3 protein, CDR3 DNA. D genes are given only for firm matches. Expanded clones are given a class, and other clones once, few, many or no size at all.

>few|-|TRBV6-5|TRBJ1-5
CASSTGSQPQHF
TGTGCCAGCAGTACAGGGTCCCAGCCCCAGCATTTT
>-|-|TRBV5-1|TRBJ1-1
CASRQEPMNTEAFF
TGCGCCAGCCGCCAGGAACCCATGAACACTGAAGCTTTCTTT
>-|-|TRBV6-6|TRBJ1-2
CASSPGTLTKGYTF
TGTGCCAGCAGTCCGGGGACTCTCACAAAAGGCTACACCTTC
>few|-|TRBV11-2|TRBJ2-7
CASSSNRDLYEQYF
TGTGCCAGCAGCTCAAACCGGGACTTATACGAGCAGTACTTC
>-|-|TRBV4-2|TRBJ2-2
CASSRGSAGAGTGELFF
TGTGCCAGCAGCAGAGGGTCGGCGGGGGCGGGCACCGGGGAGCTGTTTTTT
>few|-|TRBV10-1|TRBJ2-2
CASSDLASENTGELFF
TGCGCCAGCAGTGATCTGGCTAGCGAGAACACCGGGGAGCTGTTTTTT
>few|-|TRBV6-6|TRBJ1-6
CASRGSGVNSPLHF
TGTGCCAGCAGGGGTTCGGGGGTCAATTCACCCCTCCACTTT
>-|TRBD1|TRBV19|TRBJ2-7
CASSRTGAPYEQYF
TGTGCCAGTAGTAGGACAGGGGCGCCCTACGAGCAGTACTTC
>few|TRBD1|TRBV10-3|TRBJ1-6
CAIRTTGDGDSPLHF
TGTGCCATCAGAACCACAGGGGATGGGGATTCACCCCTCCACTTT
>few|TRBD1|TRBV28|TRBJ1-5
CASSSPDKGGNQLQHF
TGTGCCAGCAGTTCCCCGGACAAAGGGGGCAATCAGCTCCAGCATTTT
>-|-|TRBV7-9|TRBJ2-5
CASSLNTLATETQYF
TGTGCCAGCAGCTTAAATACCCTAGCAACTGAGACCCAGTACTTC
>-|-|TRBV10-1|TRBJ2-7
CASSERTAREQYF
TGCGCCAGCAGTGAAAGGACAGCCCGCGAGCAGTACTTC
>few|-|TRBV18|TRBJ1-1
CASSPSQQSVMGEAFF
TGTGCCAGCTCACCATCACAACAGTCCGTAATGGGTGAAGCTTTCTTT
>few|-|TRBV19|TRBJ1-4
CASSIPDRLGNEKLFF
TGTGCCAGTAGTATCCCGGACAGATTGGGGAATGAAAAACTGTTTTTT
>-|TRBD2|TRBV2|TRBJ2-3
CASSVRGGGTDTQYF
TGTGCCAGCAGTGTGAGGGGAGGGGGCACAGATACGCAGTATTTT
>-|-|TRBV7-3|TRBJ2-3
CASSTTSTDTQYF
TGTGCCAGCAGCACGACAAGCACAGATACGCAGTATTTT
>few|TRBD2|TRBV19|TRBJ2-3
CASSPTSGGADTQYF
TGTGCCAGTAGTCCAACTAGCGGGGGCGCAGATACGCAGTATTTT
>-|-|TRBV7-9|TRBJ2-7
CASSHDIHEQYF
TGTGCCAGCAGCCACGACATCCACGAGCAGTACTTC
>few|-|TRBV29-1|TRBJ1-2
CSVEDQPGGYTF
TGCAGCGTTGAAGATCAGCCGGGTGGCTACACCTTC
>few|TRBD1|TRBV5-1|TRBJ2-2
CASSFSGQGTGELFF
TGCGCCAGCAGCTTCTCGGGACAGGGGACCGGGGAGCTGTTTTTT
>medium-sized|-|TRBV6-6|TRBJ1-5
CASSYEINQPQHF
TGTGCCAGCAGTTACGAGATCAATCAGCCCCAGCATTTT
>-|-|TRBV27|TRBJ1-1
CASSPLQGPGNTEAFF
TGTGCCAGCAGTCCCCTCCAGGGGCCCGGGAACACTGAAGCTTTCTTT
>-|-|TRBV11-2|TRBJ2-7
CASSLVPTNEQYF
TGTGCCAGCAGCTTAGTCCCGACAAACGAGCAGTACTTC